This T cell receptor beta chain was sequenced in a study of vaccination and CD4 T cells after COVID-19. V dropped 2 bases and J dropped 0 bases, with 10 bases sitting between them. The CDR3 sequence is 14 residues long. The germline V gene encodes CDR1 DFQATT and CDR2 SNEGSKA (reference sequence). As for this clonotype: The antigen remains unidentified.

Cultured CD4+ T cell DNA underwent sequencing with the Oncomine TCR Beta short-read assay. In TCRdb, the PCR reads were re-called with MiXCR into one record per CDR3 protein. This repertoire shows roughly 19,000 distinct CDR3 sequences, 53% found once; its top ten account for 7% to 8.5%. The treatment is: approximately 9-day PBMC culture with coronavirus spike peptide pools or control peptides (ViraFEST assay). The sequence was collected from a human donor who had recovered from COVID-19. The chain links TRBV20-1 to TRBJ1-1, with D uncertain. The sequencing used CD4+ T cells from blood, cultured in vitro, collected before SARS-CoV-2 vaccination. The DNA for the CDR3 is TGCAGTGCTAGACTTACACGCATGAACACTGAAGCTTTCTTT. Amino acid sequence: CSARLTRMNTEAFF.